This T cell receptor (beta chain) was profiled in a study of blood T cells in healthy people across ages. The study's findings and limits: Older age coincided with a roughly linear decline in TCR beta diversity per million T cells. Both higher diversity and more naive CD4+ cells marked long-lived donors when set against aged donors. No conclusive comparison of naive versus antigen-experienced cells was possible with unsorted PBMCs.

Primed by a sample-barcoded 5' primer and a J-beta primer mix, a second PCR proceeded for 7 to 11 cycles. TCRdb re-called the 5' RACE reads with MiXCR, one entry per CDR3 protein. Of just over 1 million distinct CDR3 sequences in the sample, around 43% were seen once. This clonotype is a singleton in its sample. No antigen is known for it. Extraction yielded at least 5 micrograms of total RNA per sample. This CDR3 spans 14 amino acids. CDR1 SGHTA and CDR2 FQGNSA come from the germline V gene. The rearrangement joins TRBV7-2 to TRBJ2-7; D is ambiguous. The DNA matches TRBJ2-5 better at its end, which makes the J call doubtful. Sequencing used blood. The sequence was obtained from a woman aged 60-75 years in good health. CDR3 DNA sequence: TGTGCCAGCAGCTTAGATTCGCTCTCGGGGACCCAGTACTTC. It yields the protein CASSLDSLSGTQYF.